The 29 T cell receptor beta chains listed next were all sequenced from one sample in a study of CD8 T cells in Susac syndrome (dated by TCRdb to between 2019 and 2020). The library was produced with the immunoSEQ multiplex PCR assay. RNA was extracted using the RNeasy kit, and roughly 0.5 to 1 ug of the RNA was reverse transcribed with random hexamers. TCRdb handled the public reads itself, with Q25 trimming in fastp and clone calling in MiXCR, and kept productive beta chains. Every distinct CDR3 protein forms one entry, paired with its most common genes and DNA. The sample includes more than 85,000 distinct CDR3 sequences, with over 90% observed a single time. In total, the top ten clones hold about 0.3% of the sample. Material: CD4+ T cells from PBMCs. All receptors derive from a human donor with Susac syndrome.

The chain has TRBV30 and TRBJ1-5; 7 positions match TRBD1. The CDR3 has 13 amino acids. Germline CDR1 reads GTSNPN; CDR2 reads SVGIG (reference sequence). The trim removed 5 bases at V and 4 bases at J, leaving 5 bases unmatched. CDR3 amino acids: CAWDRDLNQPQHF. The CDR3, as DNA: TGTGCCTGGGACAGGGACTTAAATCAGCCCCAGCATTTT.

The rearrangement joins TRBV6-5 to TRBJ2-3; D gene uncertain. From germline, CDR1 is MNHEY and CDR2 SVGAGI. The CDR3 extends over 16 amino acids. Trimming cost V 2 bases and J 9 bases, with 21 bases left between them. The CDR3 sequence: CASSYLPNRPPTTQYF. The CDR3 bases are TGTGCCAGCAGTTACCTTCCAAACCGGCCTCCTACAACGCAGTATTTT.

The CDR3 DNA sequence: TGTGCCTGGAGTCCGGGACCGCATATGAACACTGAAGCTTTCTTT. Translation gives CAWSPGPHMNTEAFF. The chain joins TRBV30 to TRBJ1-1; a possible D gene is TRBD1 (5 bases). Between the trimmed V and J ends, which lost 2 bases and 0 bases, there was a span of 13 bases. The CDR3 is 15 residues long. CDR1 is GTSNPN, CDR2 SVGIG, per germline (reference sequence).

The gene calls are TRBV3-1 and TRBJ2-3, with TRBD2 matching over 9 bases. The CDR3 spans 16 residues. V was clipped by 1 base and J by 6 bases; unmatched bases: 8. Germline loops: CDR1 LGHDT, CDR2 YNNKEL (reference sequence). CDR3 DNA: TGTGCCAGCAGCCAAGTCGCGGGGGGGCTCGGGGATACGCAGTATTTT. It yields the protein CASSQVAGGLGDTQYF.

The chain recombines TRBV3-1 with TRBJ2-7; D remains ambiguous. The CDR3 runs 11 residues. V gave up 0 bases and J gave up 12 bases, with 9 bases separating them. Germline lookup yields CDR1 LGHDT and CDR2 YNNKEL (reference sequence). The CDR3 is CASSQETYPYF. The CDR3 region has the DNA TGTGCCAGCAGCCAAGAGACATACCCGTACTTC.

This chain's CDR3 is CASSLRFYEQYF. The CDR3 DNA reads TGTGCCAGCAGCTTGAGGTTCTACGAGCAGTACTTC. The chain joins TRBV5-6 to TRBJ2-7; D gene unclear. The CDR3 loop spans 12 amino acids. Trimming stripped 1 base from V and 3 bases from J, with 5 bases between. The germline V gene encodes CDR1 SGHDT and CDR2 YYEEEE.

This chain connects TRBV25-1 to TRBJ2-5; D call uncertain. V lost 2 bases, J lost 2 bases, and 9 bases lay in between. The CDR3 is 14 amino acids. Germline V gene sequence: CDR1 MGHDK, CDR2 SYGVNS. The CDR3 DNA sequence: TGTGCCAGCAGTGAAGCTCGGGCACAAGAGACCCAGTACTTC. It codes for CASSEARAQETQYF.

A single count supports this clonotype. The rearrangement uses TRBV11-2 and TRBJ2-3, with D perhaps matching TRBD1 (6 bases). V was shortened by 5 bases and J by 3 bases, with 15 bases between the two germline ends. CDR1 is SGHAT, CDR2 FQNNGV, per germline. The CDR3 totals 15 residues. This CDR3 is CASSPRDTVTDTQYF. The CDR3 coding sequence is TGTGCCAGCAGCCCCCGGGACACTGTAACAGATACGCAGTATTTT.

This clonotype was recorded only once. The gene calls are TRBV29-1 and TRBJ2-7, with D perhaps matching TRBD1 (5 bases). The ends were cut back, 4 bases at V and 3 bases at J, with 13 bases in the middle. The CDR3 totals 13 residues. In germline, CDR1 is SQVTM, CDR2 ANQGSEA. The CDR3 sequence is CSVADSDLYEQYF. CDR3 nucleotide sequence: TGCAGCGTTGCTGACAGCGACCTCTACGAGCAGTACTTC.

The chain links TRBV3-1 to TRBJ2-5, with unresolved D. Trimming left V 4 bases short and J 5 bases short, with 8 bases between. Germline CDR1 is LGHDT and CDR2 is YNNKEL (reference sequence). The CDR3 sequence is 12 residues long. CDR3 in amino acids: CASSPDGETQYF. Here the CDR3 DNA reads TGTGCCAGCAGCCCCGACGGTGAGACCCAGTACTTC.

The rearrangement links TRBV6-1 to TRBJ1-1; D possibly corresponds to TRBD1 (5 bases). V dropped 3 bases and J dropped 4 bases, with 9 bases sitting between them. Germline assignment: CDR1 MNHNS and CDR2 SASEGT. The CDR3 loop spans 13 amino acids. The CDR3 nucleotides read TGTGCCAGCAGTGACAGAACAGGCACTGAAGCTTTCTTT. The encoded protein is CASSDRTGTEAFF.

CDR3 sequence reads: CSASQKRDTEAFF. CDR3 nucleotides: TGCAGTGCTAGCCAGAAACGGGACACTGAAGCTTTCTTT. V usage is TRBV20-1 and J usage is TRBJ1-1, with D hard to call. The V gene lost 3 bases and the J gene lost 3 bases, with 11 bases spanning the gap. CDR1 is DFQATT, CDR2 SNEGSKA, per germline (reference sequence). This CDR3 contains 13 residues.

The chain is built from TRBV18 and TRBJ1-6, with TRBD1 as a possible D gene (6 bases). The CDR3 is 16 residues long. The germline V gene encodes CDR1 KGHSH and CDR2 LQKENI. The V and J ends lost 0 bases and 3 bases respectively, with 9 bases between them. The CDR3 nucleotides read TGTGCCAGCTCACCACCAAGACAGGACTATAATTCACCCCTCCACTTT. Amino acids: CASSPPRQDYNSPLHF. Combining the CDR3 with reference TRBV18 and TRBJ1-6 gives the whole variable domain NAGVMQNPRHLVRRRGQEARLRCSPMKGHSHVYWYRQLPEEGLKFMVYLQKENIIDESGMPKERFSAEFPKEGPSILRIQQVVRGDSAAYFCASSPPRQDYNSPLHFGNGTRLTVT.

This sequence joins TRBV7-2 and TRBJ1-3; D ambiguous. CDR3 length equals 14 residues. The germline V gene has CDR1 SGHTA and CDR2 FQGNSA. V shed 2 bases and J shed 8 bases, with 13 bases lying between them. CDR3 in amino acids: CASSLPGRSDTIYF. For the CDR3, the DNA is TGTGCCAGCAGCTTACCCGGGAGGTCGGACACCATATATTTT.

The chain uses TRBV9 and TRBJ2-3; no clear D. This CDR3 is built from 15 residues. Germline lookup yields CDR1 SGDLS and CDR2 YYNGEE. Trimming stripped 2 bases from V and 0 bases from J, with 10 bases between. The CDR3, as DNA: TGTGCCAGCAGCGTGGGTGACCATAGCACAGATACGCAGTATTTT. Encoded protein: CASSVGDHSTDTQYF.

The table lists this clonotype with a count of one. This sequence joins TRBV12-3 or TRBV12-4 and TRBJ2-5; the D gene is possibly TRBD2 (6 bases). The CDR3 is 13 amino acids. With 5 bases removed from V and 5 bases from J, the gap between germline ends came to 12 bases. The CDR3 loop reads CASSAGTGETQYF. The CDR3 nucleotides read TGTGCCAGCAGTGCCGGGACTGGGGAGACCCAGTACTTC.

The chain carries TRBV28 and TRBJ2-5; a weak D match, TRBD1 (5 bases). The germline CDR1 and CDR2 sequences are MDHEN and SYDVKM. V lost 4 bases and J 7 bases, leaving 16 bases between the germline ends. This CDR3 spans 14 amino acids. The CDR3 nucleotides are TGTGCCAGCAGTTCCCCCCCAGGGCCGGGGACCCAGTACTTC. Translated: CASSSPPGPGTQYF.

The V call is TRBV7-3, the J call TRBJ2-2, with TRBD2 matching 9 bases. J gave up 2 bases and V 5 bases, and 9 bases lay outside the gene matches. The CDR3 is 17 residues long. CDR1 and CDR2 (germline): SGHTA, FQGTGA. The CDR3 here is CASSRGEAGGNTGELFF. CDR3 coding DNA: TGTGCCAGCAGCCGCGGAGAAGCGGGGGGTAACACCGGGGAGCTGTTTTTT.

The chain has TRBV5-4 and TRBJ2-5, with 11 bases identical to TRBD2. Looked up from germline, CDR1 is SGHNT and CDR2 is YYREEE (reference sequence). The ends lost 8 bases at V and 3 bases at J; junction bases unmatched: 9. The CDR3 length is 15 residues. Here the CDR3 reads CASKVAGGAKETQYF. In DNA, the CDR3 is TGTGCCAGTAAGGTAGCGGGGGGGGCAAAAGAGACCCAGTACTTC. Drawing the rest from reference TRBV5-4 and TRBJ2-5, the complete variable domain is ETGVTQSPTHLIKTRGQQVTLRCSSQSGHNTVSWYQQALGQGPQFIFQYYREEENGRGNFPPRFSGLQFPNYSSELNVNALELDDSALYLCASKVAGGAKETQYFGPGTRLLVL.

The rearrangement links TRBV4-1 to TRBJ1-1; 7 nucleotides match TRBD1. Germline assignment: CDR1 MGHRA and CDR2 YSYEKL. This CDR3 is 14 amino acids long. V shed 3 bases, J shed 0 bases, and the junction held 1 base outside the gene matches. The CDR3 DNA reads TGCGCCAGCAGCCAGGGACAGCTGAACACTGAAGCTTTCTTT. Its protein product is CASSQGQLNTEAFF.

The genes are TRBV7-9 and TRBJ2-7; unclear D gene. The germline V and J ends were trimmed by 3 bases and 2 bases, with 5 bases remaining between them. Germline CDR1 and CDR2: SEHNR and FQNEAQ (reference sequence). This CDR3 is 12 amino acids long. The CDR3 DNA follows: TGTGCCAGCAGCTTCGTTACCTACGAGCAGTACTTC. As protein: CASSFVTYEQYF.

This clonotype was picked up one time. The gene calls are TRBV3-1 and TRBJ2-5; D is uncertain. The germline V gene encodes CDR1 LGHDT and CDR2 YNNKEL (reference sequence). Trimming stripped 0 bases from V and 5 bases from J, with 10 bases between. The CDR3 totals 14 residues. CDR3 residues: CASSQDWRTETQYF. In DNA, the CDR3 is TGTGCCAGCAGCCAAGATTGGAGAACCGAGACCCAGTACTTC.

The V and J genes are TRBV5-1 and TRBJ2-7; 10 nucleotides align to TRBD2. This CDR3 has 15 amino acids. Germline loops: CDR1 SGHRS, CDR2 YFSETQ. With 3 bases clipped from V and 5 bases from J, the junction kept 8 bases outside the gene matches. CDR3 sequence reads: CASSSEPSGSHEQYF. Here the CDR3 DNA reads TGCGCCAGCAGCTCTGAACCTAGCGGGAGCCACGAGCAGTACTTC. The complete variable domain, with remaining parts taken from reference TRBV5-1 and TRBJ2-7, reads KAGVTQTPRYLIKTRGQQVTLSCSPISGHRSVSWYQQTPGQGLQFLFEYFSETQRNKGNFPGRFSGRQFSNSRSEMNVSTLELGDSALYLCASSSEPSGSHEQYFGPGTRLTVT.

The chain employs TRBV30 and TRBJ1-1; 8 positions match TRBD1. The CDR3 runs to 15 residues. Germline values: CDR1 GTSNPN, CDR2 SVGIG (reference sequence). With V trimmed by 2 bases and J by 3 bases, 8 bases remained unmatched. The CDR3 region is CAWSPTDRVYTEAFF. DNA for the CDR3: TGTGCCTGGAGTCCGACGGACAGGGTATACACTGAAGCTTTCTTT.

The gene calls are TRBV9 and TRBJ2-2; D tentatively reads TRBD1 or TRBD2 (5 bases each). The length of the CDR3 is 15 residues. The germline V gene has CDR1 SGDLS and CDR2 YYNGEE. V was trimmed by 2 bases and J by 11 bases, leaving 19 bases between them. The CDR3 spells CASSVWVEGRDELFF. CDR3 sequence (DNA): TGTGCCAGCAGCGTTTGGGTAGAGGGACGGGATGAGCTGTTTTTT. The full variable domain, rest sourced from reference TRBV9 and TRBJ2-2, is DSGVTQTPKHLITATGQRVTLRCSPRSGDLSVYWYQQSLDQGLQFLIQYYNGEERAKGNILERFSAQQFPDLHSELNLSSLELGDSALYFCASSVWVEGRDELFFGEGSRLTVL.

The chain employs TRBV15 and TRBJ1-5; D is uncertain. The CDR3 covers 12 residues. V gave up 3 bases and J gave up 5 bases, with 5 bases separating them. The V gene's germline CDR1 is LNHNV and CDR2 YYDKDF (reference sequence). In nucleotides, the CDR3 is TGTGCCACCAGCAGGGATCATCAGCCCCAGCATTTT. As protein: CATSRDHQPQHF.

The chain employs TRBV18 and TRBJ2-3; D may be TRBD1 or TRBD2 (5 bases each). Trimming took 3 bases from V and 5 from J, leaving 9 bases between them. Germline V gene lookup returns CDR1 KGHSH and CDR2 LQKENI. This CDR3 comprises 13 residues. The CDR3 protein is CASSPQGRDTQYF. Written as DNA, the CDR3 is TGTGCCAGCTCACCGCAGGGACGAGATACGCAGTATTTT. Full variable domain (outside the CDR3, taken from reference TRBV18 and TRBJ2-3): NAGVMQNPRHLVRRRGQEARLRCSPMKGHSHVYWYRQLPEEGLKFMVYLQKENIIDESGMPKERFSAEFPKEGPSILRIQQVVRGDSAAYFCASSPQGRDTQYFGPGTRLTVL.

J is TRBJ2-5 and V is TRBV6-1; D unclear. The V gene's germline CDR1 is MNHNS and CDR2 SASEGT. The CDR3 contains 16 residues. V lost 3 bases to trimming and J lost 5 bases, with 19 bases between them. CDR3 region: CASSEPRANLPETQYF. The CDR3 DNA sequence: TGTGCCAGCAGTGAGCCCCGCGCAAATCTGCCGGAGACCCAGTACTTC.

The rearrangement joins TRBV12-3 or TRBV12-4 to TRBJ1-5; D is uncertain. The CDR3 runs to 14 residues. V lost 3 bases to trimming and J lost 7 bases, with 13 bases between them. This CDR3 reads CASSFSGGGQPQHF. DNA of the CDR3: TGTGCCAGCAGTTTTAGTGGTGGAGGACAGCCCCAGCATTTT.